This record looks at one T cell receptor beta chain sequence and its context. Its antigen is still unknown. Treatment noted: approximately nine-day PBMC culture with coronavirus spike peptide pools or control peptides (ViraFEST assay). The sample is drawn from a study of vaccination and CD4 T cells after COVID-19. Overall study findings and caveats: Recorded median SARS-CoV-2-reactive clonotype numbers increased from approximately 21 to 38 without reaching significance.

Scientists ran DNA taken from cultured CD4+ T cells through the Oncomine TCR Beta short-read assay for sequencing. TCRdb passed the PCR reads through MiXCR, listing each CDR3 protein once. This table has around 21,000 distinct CDR3 sequences, around 55% appearing once. This CDR3 has 12 amino acids. With 4 bases removed from V and 6 bases from J, the gap between germline ends came to 6 bases. Looked up from germline, CDR1 is MDHEN and CDR2 is SYDVKM. The sample was CD4+ T cells from blood, cultured in vitro. This receptor was obtained from a human donor who had recovered from COVID-19. This chain joins TRBV28 and TRBJ2-2; D unresolved. The CDR3 sequence: CASSSPAGELFF. The CDR3 bases are TGTGCCAGCAGTTCCCCCGCCGGGGAGCTGTTTTTT.